The 23 T cell receptor beta chains presented below share a single source sample, sequenced in a study of PD-L1 blockade in urothelial cancer. Sequencing was performed with immunoSEQ multiplex PCR; in TCRdb, only in-frame clones are kept and a portion is missing. The sample contains about 74,000 clones, 80% to 85% of which appear only once. Sample: PBMCs, taken around atezolizumab (anti-PD-L1) treatment. Receptors were obtained from a man aged 65 to 79 with urothelial cancer.

The chain carries TRBV9 and TRBJ1-1, with 7 positions matching TRBD1. The CDR3 spans 15 residues. The germline CDR1 and CDR2 sequences are SGDLS and YYNGEE. Trimming took 4 bases from V and 2 from J; bases not matched to a gene: 8. CDR3 DNA: TGTGCCAGCAGCTCGGGACAGCCCGGAAACACTGAAGCTTTCTTT. As protein: CASSSGQPGNTEAFF.

The rearrangement links TRBV6-5 to TRBJ1-1, with 7 positions matching TRBD1. The V and J ends lost 6 bases and 8 bases, in that order; junction bases with no gene match: 3. The length of the CDR3 is 11 residues. CDR1 is MNHEY, CDR2 SVGAGI, per germline. CDR3 amino acids: CASRRTGEAFF. DNA for the CDR3: TGTGCCAGCAGGCGGACAGGAGAAGCTTTCTTT.

The rearrangement uses TRBV28 and TRBJ1-5; the D is unclear. In germline, CDR1 is MDHEN, CDR2 SYDVKM. The length of the CDR3 is 15 residues. The V end lost 3 bases, the J end lost 2 bases, and 11 bases lay between the germline ends. The CDR3 region has the DNA TGTGCCAGCAGTTTCGGGAGAAGGGGCAATCAGCCCCAGCATTTT. Its protein is CASSFGRRGNQPQHF. Looking up the rest from reference TRBV28 and TRBJ1-5 gives the full variable domain: DVKVTQSSRYLVKRTGEKVFLECVQDMDHENMFWYRQDPGLGLRLIYFSYDVKMKEKGDIPEGYSVSREKKERFSLILESASTNQTSMYLCASSFGRRGNQPQHFGDGTRLSIL.

This chain joins TRBV5-6 and TRBJ2-2; a weak D match, TRBD2 (6 bases). Between the trimmed V and J ends, which lost 4 bases and 5 bases, there was a span of 15 bases. This CDR3 is built from 15 residues. Germline V gene lookup returns CDR1 SGHDT and CDR2 YYEEEE. The CDR3 region is CASSQGGVGTGELFF. Here the CDR3 DNA reads TGTGCCAGCAGCCAAGGAGGGGTTGGGACCGGGGAGCTGTTTTTT. Full variable domain (rest looked up from reference TRBV5-6 and TRBJ2-2): DAGVTQSPTHLIKTRGQQVTLRCSPKSGHDTVSWYQQALGQGPQFIFQYYEEEERQRGNFPDRFSGHQFPNYSSELNVNALLLGDSALYLCASSQGGVGTGELFFGEGSRLTVL.

This rearrangement joins TRBV7-9 to TRBJ1-1, with D tentatively TRBD1 (5 bases). The ends were cut back, 5 bases at V and 3 bases at J, with 16 bases in the middle. This CDR3 region has 15 residues. Looked up from germline, CDR1 is SEHNR and CDR2 is FQNEAQ (reference sequence). This CDR3 reads CASSHTGRGDTEAFF. The CDR3, as DNA: TGTGCCAGCAGCCATACCGGGCGGGGCGACACTGAAGCTTTCTTT.

V gene TRBV19 combines with J gene TRBJ1-3, with 7 positions matching TRBD1. The CDR3 is 16 amino acids. Germline assignment: CDR1 LNHDA and CDR2 SQIVND (reference sequence). Trimming cost V 4 bases and J 0 bases; bases outside gene matches: 6. CDR3 sequence reads: CASSTVGTDSGNTIYF. DNA of the CDR3: TGTGCCAGTAGTACCGTCGGGACAGACTCTGGAAACACCATATATTTT.

The chain recombines TRBV6-5 with TRBJ2-1; 12 bases agree with TRBD2. The germline CDR1 and CDR2 sequences are MNHEY and SVGAGI. The CDR3 has 14 residues. Germline trimming cut 6 bases from V and 9 bases from J; bases unmatched to any gene: 6. CDR3: CASREASGRAEQFF. The CDR3 DNA sequence: TGTGCCAGCAGAGAGGCTAGCGGGAGGGCTGAGCAGTTCTTC.

The J gene is TRBJ2-2, the V gene TRBV28; 10 bases line up with TRBD2. Looked up from germline, CDR1 is MDHEN and CDR2 is SYDVKM. With 3 bases clipped from V and 4 bases from J, the junction kept 11 bases outside the gene matches. The CDR3 spans 18 residues. CDR3 loop: CASSFDLAGAGSTGELFF. In nucleotides, the CDR3 is TGTGCCAGCAGTTTCGACCTAGCGGGAGCGGGGAGCACCGGGGAGCTGTTTTTT.

CDR3 in amino acids: CASSERTSGSYTQYF. The CDR3 region has the DNA TGTGCCAGTAGTGAAAGGACTAGCGGGAGTTATACGCAGTATTTT. The V and J genes are TRBV19 and TRBJ2-3; 13 bases are a match to TRBD2. Germline CDR1 LNHDA, CDR2 SQIVND (reference sequence). The CDR3 spans 15 residues. V lost 5 bases and J lost 7; bases outside the gene matches: 6.

V usage is TRBV2 and J usage is TRBJ1-2; D gene unclear. The CDR3 runs 15 residues. Trimming took 6 bases from V and 3 from J, leaving 17 bases between them. Germline assignment: CDR1 SNHLY and CDR2 FYNNEI. The CDR3 nucleotides read TGTGCCAGCAGGGCGGTAGCGACTTCCGACTATGGCTACACCTTC. It specifies CASRAVATSDYGYTF.

The sample holds one count of this clone. The chain uses TRBV4-1 and TRBJ1-5, with D uncertain. The CDR3 extends over 14 amino acids. V gave up 4 bases and J gave up 4 bases, with 11 bases separating them. Germline V gene lookup returns CDR1 MGHRA and CDR2 YSYEKL. The CDR3: CASSLKRSNQPQHF. The CDR3 coding sequence is TGCGCCAGCAGCCTCAAGCGCTCGAATCAGCCCCAGCATTTT.

This clone was seen only a few times. The gene calls are TRBV4-1 and TRBJ2-7; 8 nucleotides agree with TRBD2. V gave up 1 base and J gave up 3 bases; unmatched junction bases: 11. The germline V gene has CDR1 MGHRA and CDR2 YSYEKL. The length of the CDR3 is 17 residues. CDR3: CASSQVGPGGEGYEQYF. DNA for the CDR3: TGCGCCAGCAGCCAAGTTGGCCCGGGGGGGGAGGGCTACGAGCAGTACTTC.

The genes are TRBV7-9 and TRBJ2-1, with D perhaps TRBD1 (5 bases). Germline V CDR1 and CDR2: SEHNR, FQNEAQ (reference sequence). The germline V and J ends were trimmed by 5 bases and 13 bases, with 18 bases remaining between them. This CDR3 is built from 13 residues. CDR3 sequence reads: CASSHPGHAIQFF. The CDR3 DNA reads as TGTGCCAGCAGCCACCCAGGGCACGCCATTCAGTTCTTC.

In its sample, this clone was seen once. This chain connects TRBV5-1 to TRBJ1-5, with D perhaps TRBD1 (5 bases). V was trimmed by 0 bases and J by 7 bases, leaving 14 bases between them. Germline lookup yields CDR1 SGHRS and CDR2 YFSETQ. The length of the CDR3 is 15 residues. The CDR3 sequence is CASSLGGQGGQPQHF. The CDR3 DNA reads TGCGCCAGCAGCTTGGGCGGCCAGGGAGGCCAGCCCCAGCATTTT.

The J gene is TRBJ1-5, the V gene TRBV5-1; 8 bases map to TRBD1. The CDR3 covers 15 residues. Unmatched junction bases numbered 8, after V lost 4 bases and J lost 5 bases. Germline V gene lookup returns CDR1 SGHRS and CDR2 YFSETQ. The CDR3 here is CASSTGQAADQPQHF. As DNA, the CDR3 is TGCGCCAGCAGCACGGGACAGGCCGCTGATCAGCCCCAGCATTTT.

This chain links TRBV6-5 with TRBJ2-2; 8 bases are a match to TRBD2. V trimming: 4 bases; J trimming: 4 bases; junction bases outside the gene matches: 8. The CDR3 consists of 16 residues. Germline CDR1 reads MNHEY; CDR2 reads SVGAGI. The CDR3: CASSSPGGSGTGELFF. For the CDR3, the DNA is TGTGCCAGCAGTTCGCCGGGAGGGAGCGGCACCGGGGAGCTGTTTTTT.

V gene TRBV6-5 combines with J gene TRBJ1-1, with D maybe TRBD1 (6 bases). The CDR3 consists of 13 residues. CDR1 is MNHEY and CDR2 is SVGAGI in the germline V gene. V lost 4 bases and J 1 base, leaving 7 bases between the germline ends. In nucleotides, the CDR3 is TGTGCCAGCAGTTGGGGACAGAACACTGAAGCTTTCTTT. It yields the protein CASSWGQNTEAFF.

The table lists this clone with a few counts. Here the CDR3 reads CASSLLAGEYNEQFF. CDR3 in DNA: TGTGCCAGCAGTTTACTAGCGGGGGAATACAATGAGCAGTTCTTC. The chain is built from TRBV27 and TRBJ2-1; 10 nucleotides match TRBD2. Germline V gene lookup returns CDR1 MNHEY and CDR2 SMNVEV (reference sequence). The CDR3 sequence is 15 residues long. J lost 4 bases, V lost 2 bases, and 2 bases had no gene match.

The J gene is TRBJ2-7, the V gene TRBV15; tentatively, D is TRBD2 (6 bases). CDR3 size: 15 residues. V was shortened by 1 base and J by 3 bases, with 13 bases between the two germline ends. Per germline, CDR1 LNHNV and CDR2 YYDKDF (reference sequence). The CDR3 DNA is TGTGCCACCAGCAGAGGGGGGGAATTTCACTACGAGCAGTACTTC. Encoded protein: CATSRGGEFHYEQYF.

The chain is built from TRBV21-1 and TRBJ2-3; TRBD2, the table's D call, was not compared with the DNA. TRBV21-1 is an annotated pseudogene. The CDR3 consists of 20 residues. The CDR3 loop is CASSKAECSREAGVPDTQYF. The CDR3 DNA sequence: TGTGCCAGCAGCAAAGCCGAGTGTTCGAGAGAAGCGGGAGTCCCAGATACGCAGTATTTT.

This rearrangement joins TRBV5-1 to TRBJ2-6; 10 nucleotides agree with TRBD1. CDR3 length equals 19 residues. CDR1 is SGHRS, CDR2 YFSETQ, per germline. V was clipped by 3 bases and J by 1 base; unmatched bases: 10. The DNA of the CDR3 is TGCGCCAGCAGCTACCGACAGGGGGCCGTCTTATCTGGGGCCAACGTCCTGACTTTC. It translates to CASSYRQGAVLSGANVLTF.

The V call is TRBV5-1, the J call TRBJ2-3, with 8 bases lining up with TRBD1. With 4 bases clipped from V and 6 bases from J, the junction kept 7 bases outside the gene matches. CDR1 SGHRS and CDR2 YFSETQ come from the germline V gene. This CDR3 has 14 amino acids. CDR3 coding DNA: TGCGCCAGCAGCGGACAGGGTAGAGTCGATACGCAGTATTTT. Translation: CASSGQGRVDTQYF.

The chain recombines TRBV19 with TRBJ2-7; D remains unclear. The CDR3 covers 13 residues. The germline V gene has CDR1 LNHDA and CDR2 SQIVND (reference sequence). V lost 3 bases to trimming and J lost 0 bases, with 6 bases between them. For the CDR3, the DNA is TGTGCCAGTAGTATCGGGTACTCCTACGAGCAGTACTTC. Residues: CASSIGYSYEQYF.